Listed below are T cell receptor beta chains from one sample, sequenced in a study of T-cell memory formation after mild COVID-19. Using its own MiXCR run on the 5' RACE reads, TCRdb lists one record per CDR3 protein. The table has around 420,000 distinct CDR3 sequences, 20% to 25% seen once. The sample taken for sequencing was PBMCs or a T cell subset sorted from them (not recorded which). These receptors were obtained from an adult woman who had mild COVID-19 (a few samples of this study predate the infection). Cell type and time point are not known. The CDR3 runs from the conserved cysteine through the conserved F or W. A D gene is named only where the DNA matches it firmly. Size is stated for part of the rows, as once, few or many counts, or as a class when the clone is expanded.

TGTGCCAGCAGCGTAGGCACAACAGCCACCAACACTGAAGCTTTCTTT	CASSVGTTATNTEAFF	.	16	TRBJ1-1	TRBV9	.
TGTGCCAGCATAGGTAACTCCTACGAGCAGTACTTC	CASIGNSYEQYF	.	12	TRBJ2-7	TRBV6-5	.
TGTGCCAGCAGTGAAATGGGGGGCGGGCATAGCAATCAGCCCCAGCATTTT	CASSEMGGGHSNQPQHF	.	17	TRBJ1-5	TRBV2	.
TGTGCCAGCAGCCCTCATAGCGGTAGTGGCACAGATACGCAGTATTTT	CASSPHSGSGTDTQYF	.	16	TRBJ2-3	TRBV7-3	.
TGTGCCAGCAGCTTAGTTGGGACAGGACGCTACACCTTC	CASSLVGTGRYTF	.	13	TRBJ1-2	TRBV11-2	TRBD1
TGTGCCAGCAGCCCCCGGACAGCCGGGGCCAACGTCCTGACTTTC	CASSPRTAGANVLTF	.	15	TRBJ2-6	TRBV7-9	.
TGCAGTGCTAGTGCCCCGGGACTAGCGGGTAACACCGGGGAGCTGTTTTTT	CSASAPGLAGNTGELFF	many	17	TRBJ2-2	TRBV20-1	TRBD2
TGTGCTAGTGGTTTGGTACGCTACAGGCGGAGGAGTAACACTGAAGCTTTCTTT	CASGLVRYRRRSNTEAFF	.	18	TRBJ1-1	TRBV12-5	.
TGCAGCGTTAGGAGGGGGACAGCGAACACCGGGGAGCTGTTTTTT	CSVRRGTANTGELFF	few	15	TRBJ2-2	TRBV29-1	.
TGTGCCAGCAGTTTAGGAGGACCTGACTATGGCTACACCTTC	CASSLGGPDYGYTF	many	14	TRBJ1-2	TRBV12-3/TRBV12-4	.
TGCGCCAGCAGCTCGACAGGTGTCTCCTACGAGCAGTACTTC	CASSSTGVSYEQYF	many	14	TRBJ2-7	TRBV5-1	.
TGCAGTGCTAGAGCCCAGGGGGTAGTATATAATTCACCCCTCCACTTT	CSARAQGVVYNSPLHF	.	16	TRBJ1-6	TRBV20-1	TRBD1
TGTGCCAGCACCCCTCCAGATTGGACAGGGGGGTCGGATGAGCAGTTCTTC	CASTPPDWTGGSDEQFF	few	17	TRBJ2-1	TRBV7-9	TRBD1
TGCGCCAGCAGCTTGACGACTAGCGGGGGCTACGAGCAGTACTTC	CASSLTTSGGYEQYF	few	15	TRBJ2-7	TRBV5-1	TRBD2
TGCGCCAGCAGCTTGGTTGGGTACTCCTATGGCTACACCTTC	CASSLVGYSYGYTF	.	14	TRBJ1-2	TRBV5-1	.
TGTGCCAGCAGACCAGGACAGGGGATTAACTATGGCTACACCTTC	CASRPGQGINYGYTF	few	15	TRBJ1-2	TRBV28	TRBD1
TGTGCCTGGGGGGGATCCCACGAGCAGTACTTC	CAWGGSHEQYF	.	11	TRBJ2-7	TRBV30	.
TGCGCCAGCAGCCAGCCCTCCGGGACAGAGGGAAGCAACACTGAAGCTTTCTTT	CASSQPSGTEGSNTEAFF	.	18	TRBJ1-1	TRBV4-1	TRBD1
TGCGCCAGCACTGAGGGTGGCATCACTGAAGCTTTCTTT	CASTEGGITEAFF	.	13	TRBJ1-1	TRBV5-1	.
TGTGCCAGCAGTGAAACTGCAGAAGGGGACTATGGCTACACCTTC	CASSETAEGDYGYTF	large	15	TRBJ1-2	TRBV25-1	.
TGCAGTGCTTCCGGTTTGCAGGGAACCTACAATGAGCAGTTCTTC	CSASGLQGTYNEQFF	once	15	TRBJ2-1	TRBV20-1	.
TGTGCCAGCAGCTTAGGGGGTGCAGCCTCCTACAATGAGCAGTTCTTC	CASSLGGAASYNEQFF	few	16	TRBJ2-1	TRBV7-9	.
TGTGCCAGCAGCCTTAGCGGGGGGTCAATTAATGAGCAGTTCTTC	CASSLSGGSINEQFF	few	15	TRBJ2-1	TRBV7-2	TRBD2
TGTGCCAGCAGTCCTAGCGGGACGACCTACGAGCAGTACTTC	CASSPSGTTYEQYF	.	14	TRBJ2-7	TRBV6-2/TRBV6-3	TRBD2
TGTGCCAGCAGTTCCCCTTCACGGCGGGGGTATACGCAGTATTTT	CASSSPSRRGYTQYF	few	15	TRBJ2-3	TRBV6-5	TRBD2
TGTGCCAGCAGTTACGGGCTCTCCTACGAGCAGTACTTC	CASSYGLSYEQYF	many	13	TRBJ2-7	TRBV6-2/TRBV6-3	.
TGTGCCAGCAGCGGAGGGGGGGGCTTCTATGGCTACACCTTC	CASSGGGGFYGYTF	.	14	TRBJ1-2	TRBV11-2	.
TGTGCCATCAGTGGCCAGGGCTTAAACTACGAGCAGTACTTC	CAISGQGLNYEQYF	.	14	TRBJ2-7	TRBV10-3	.
TGCAGTGCTAGCAGTCCAGCGGGGGAAGAGACCCAGTACTTC	CSASSPAGEETQYF	.	14	TRBJ2-5	TRBV20-1	TRBD2
TGCAGCGTCGGACAGGTTTATGGCTACACCTTC	CSVGQVYGYTF	.	11	TRBJ1-2	TRBV29-1	TRBD1
TGTGCCAGCAGCTTGTACAGAGAACAAGAGACCCAGTACTTC	CASSLYREQETQYF	few	14	TRBJ2-5	TRBV7-2	.
TGTGCCAGCACAGAGGGAACTAGCGGGAGAAAGACCCAGTACTTC	CASTEGTSGRKTQYF	.	15	TRBJ2-5	TRBV6-2/TRBV6-3	TRBD2
TGCAGTGCTAGAGCACCTCCGATAGGGCCAGGCAATGAGCAGTTCTTC	CSARAPPIGPGNEQFF	.	16	TRBJ2-1	TRBV20-1	.
TGTGCCTGGAAGGTCCCCGACAGGCATAATTCACCCCTCCACTTT	CAWKVPDRHNSPLHF	.	15	TRBJ1-6	TRBV30	.
TGCAGTGCTCCCGGACAGGGGTACTATGGCTACACCTTC	CSAPGQGYYGYTF	few	13	TRBJ1-2	TRBV20-1	TRBD1
TGCAGCGTTTCCCGGACCGGGGCCGAGCAGTACTTC	CSVSRTGAEQYF	.	12	TRBJ2-7	TRBV29-1	.
TGTGCCAGCAGCTTAAGTTCAGGGAACAATGAGCAGTTCTTC	CASSLSSGNNEQFF	.	14	TRBJ2-1	TRBV7-3	.
TGCAGACCTAGCGGGAGATGGGTTGAGCAGTTCTTC	CRPSGRWVEQFF	few	12	TRBJ2-1	TRBV20-1	TRBD2
TGTGCCAGTAGTCCGAGTAAGACAGGGGGCACTGAAGCTTTCTTT	CASSPSKTGGTEAFF	.	15	TRBJ1-1	TRBV19	TRBD1
TGTGCCAGCAGCCCAACGACAGGGATGTATAGCAATCAGCCCCAGCATTTT	CASSPTTGMYSNQPQHF	.	17	TRBJ1-5	TRBV7-6	TRBD1
TGTGCCAGCAGCTCCGGGACTAGCGTCCTCGAGCAGTACTTC	CASSSGTSVLEQYF	few	14	TRBJ2-7	TRBV12-3/TRBV12-4	TRBD2
TGCAGTGCTACAACTAGCGGGGGTACCAAAAACATTCAGTACTTC	CSATTSGGTKNIQYF	few	15	TRBJ2-4	TRBV20-1	TRBD2
TGCGCCAGCAGCTTGAGGGACACCGGCTGGCACAATGAGCAGTTCTTC	CASSLRDTGWHNEQFF	.	16	TRBJ2-1	TRBV5-1	.
TGTGCCAGCACCCTGGGACAGGGTTTCTACGAGCAGTACTTC	CASTLGQGFYEQYF	.	14	TRBJ2-7	TRBV5-4	TRBD1
TGTGCCAGCAGTGAATCGGACGATAATCAGCCCCAGCATTTT	CASSESDDNQPQHF	.	14	TRBJ1-5	TRBV2	.